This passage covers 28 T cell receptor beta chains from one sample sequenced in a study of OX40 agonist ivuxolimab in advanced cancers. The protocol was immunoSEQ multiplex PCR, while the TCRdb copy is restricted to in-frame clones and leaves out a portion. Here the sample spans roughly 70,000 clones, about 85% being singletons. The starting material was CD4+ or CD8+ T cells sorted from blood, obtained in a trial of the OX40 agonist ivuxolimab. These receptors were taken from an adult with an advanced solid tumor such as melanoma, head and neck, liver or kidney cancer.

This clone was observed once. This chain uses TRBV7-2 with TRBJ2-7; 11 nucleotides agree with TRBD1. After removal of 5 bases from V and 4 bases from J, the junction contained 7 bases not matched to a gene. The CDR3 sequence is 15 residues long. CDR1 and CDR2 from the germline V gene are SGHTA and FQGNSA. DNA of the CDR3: TGTGCCAGCAGCCCATCCGGGACAGGGGGATACGAGCAGTACTTC. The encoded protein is CASSPSGTGGYEQYF.

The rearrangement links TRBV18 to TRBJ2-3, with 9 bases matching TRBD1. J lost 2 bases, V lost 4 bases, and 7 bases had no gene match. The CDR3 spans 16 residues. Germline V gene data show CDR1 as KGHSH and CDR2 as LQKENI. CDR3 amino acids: CASSLWTGATTDTQYF. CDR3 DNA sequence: TGTGCCAGCTCACTGTGGACAGGGGCTACCACAGATACGCAGTATTTT. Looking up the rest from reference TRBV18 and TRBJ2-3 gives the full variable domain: NAGVMQNPRHLVRRRGQEARLRCSPMKGHSHVYWYRQLPEEGLKFMVYLQKENIIDESGMPKERFSAEFPKEGPSILRIQQVVRGDSAAYFCASSLWTGATTDTQYFGPGTRLTVL.

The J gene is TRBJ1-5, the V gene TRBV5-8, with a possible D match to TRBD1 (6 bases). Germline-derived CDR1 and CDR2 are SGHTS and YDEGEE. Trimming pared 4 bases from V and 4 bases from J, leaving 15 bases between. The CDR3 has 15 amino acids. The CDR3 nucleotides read TGTGCCAGCAGCGGGTGGGGGGGGCGGAATCAGCCCCAGCATTTT. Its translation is CASSGWGGRNQPQHF.

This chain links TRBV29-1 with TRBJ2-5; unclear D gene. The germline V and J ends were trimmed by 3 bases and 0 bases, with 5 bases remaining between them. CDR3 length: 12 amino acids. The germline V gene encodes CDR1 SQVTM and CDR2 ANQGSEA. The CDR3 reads CSVETNQETQYF. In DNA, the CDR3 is TGCAGCGTTGAGACGAACCAAGAGACCCAGTACTTC.

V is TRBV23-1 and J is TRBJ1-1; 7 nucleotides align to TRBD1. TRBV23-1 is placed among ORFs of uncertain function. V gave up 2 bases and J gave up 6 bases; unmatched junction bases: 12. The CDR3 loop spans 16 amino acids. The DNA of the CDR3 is TGCGCCAGCAGTCAACCACCTCACCTGACAGGGTCTGAAGCTTTCTTT. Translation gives CASSQPPHLTGSEAFF.

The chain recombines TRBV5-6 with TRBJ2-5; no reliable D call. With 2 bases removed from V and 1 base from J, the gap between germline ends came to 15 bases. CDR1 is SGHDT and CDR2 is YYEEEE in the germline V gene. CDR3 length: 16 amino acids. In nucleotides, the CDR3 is TGTGCCAGCAGCTTAGGCACCCTCACCCTCCAAGAGACCCAGTACTTC. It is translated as CASSLGTLTLQETQYF.

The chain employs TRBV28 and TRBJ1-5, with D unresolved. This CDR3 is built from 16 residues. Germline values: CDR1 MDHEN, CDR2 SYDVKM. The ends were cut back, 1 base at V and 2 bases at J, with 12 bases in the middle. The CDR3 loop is CASSLFLRARNQPQHF. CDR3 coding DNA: TGTGCCAGCAGTTTATTCTTGAGGGCGCGCAATCAGCCCCAGCATTTT.

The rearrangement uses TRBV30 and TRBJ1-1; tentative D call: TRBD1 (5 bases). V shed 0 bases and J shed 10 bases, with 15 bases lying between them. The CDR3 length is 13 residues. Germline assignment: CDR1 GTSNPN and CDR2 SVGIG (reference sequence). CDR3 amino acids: CAWSVREGLGAFF. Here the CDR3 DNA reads TGTGCCTGGAGTGTACGGGAGGGGTTGGGAGCTTTCTTT.

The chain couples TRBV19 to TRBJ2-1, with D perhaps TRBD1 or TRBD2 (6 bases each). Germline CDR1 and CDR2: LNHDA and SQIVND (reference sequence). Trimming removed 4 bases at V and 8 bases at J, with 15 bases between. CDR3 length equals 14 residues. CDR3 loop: CASSSPGATHEQFF. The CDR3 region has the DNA TGTGCCAGTAGTAGCCCGGGGGCAACGCATGAGCAGTTCTTC.

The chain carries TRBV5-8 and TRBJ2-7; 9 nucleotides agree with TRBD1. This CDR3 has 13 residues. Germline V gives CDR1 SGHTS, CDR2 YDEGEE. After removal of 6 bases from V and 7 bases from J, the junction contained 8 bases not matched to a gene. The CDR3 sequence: CASTLQGAREQYF. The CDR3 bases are TGTGCCAGCACCCTACAGGGGGCGCGGGAGCAGTACTTC.

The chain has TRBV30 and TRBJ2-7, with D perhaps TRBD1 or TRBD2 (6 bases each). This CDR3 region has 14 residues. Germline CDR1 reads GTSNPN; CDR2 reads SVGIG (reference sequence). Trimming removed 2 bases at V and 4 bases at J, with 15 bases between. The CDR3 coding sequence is TGTGCCTGGAGTCGCCGGGGGCTGGGGTACGAGCAGTACTTC. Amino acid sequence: CAWSRRGLGYEQYF.

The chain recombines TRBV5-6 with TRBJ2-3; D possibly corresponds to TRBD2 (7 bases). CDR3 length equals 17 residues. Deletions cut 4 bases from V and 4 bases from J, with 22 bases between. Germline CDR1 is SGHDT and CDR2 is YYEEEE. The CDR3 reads CASSLNGGRGGPDTQYF. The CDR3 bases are TGTGCCAGCAGCCTAAATGGGGGCAGGGGAGGGCCAGATACGCAGTATTTT.

CDR3 region: CASGLNLNTEAFF. The CDR3 region has the DNA TGTGCTAGTGGTTTGAACCTGAACACTGAAGCTTTCTTT. J is TRBJ1-1 and V is TRBV12-5; D call uncertain. The CDR3 runs to 13 residues. Germline V gives CDR1 LGHNT, CDR2 FRNRAP. V was clipped by 2 bases and J by 0 bases, with 4 bases between them.

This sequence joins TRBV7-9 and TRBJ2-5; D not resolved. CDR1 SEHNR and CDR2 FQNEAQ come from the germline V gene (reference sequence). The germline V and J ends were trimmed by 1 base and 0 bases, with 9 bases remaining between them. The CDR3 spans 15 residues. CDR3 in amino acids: CASSLVPAYQETQYF. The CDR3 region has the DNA TGTGCCAGCAGCTTAGTACCGGCGTACCAAGAGACCCAGTACTTC.

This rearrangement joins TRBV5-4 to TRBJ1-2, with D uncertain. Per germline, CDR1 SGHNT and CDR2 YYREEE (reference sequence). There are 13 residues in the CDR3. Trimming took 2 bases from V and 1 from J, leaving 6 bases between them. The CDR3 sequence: CASSLEINYGYTF. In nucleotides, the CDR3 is TGTGCCAGCAGCTTAGAGATTAACTATGGCTACACCTTC.

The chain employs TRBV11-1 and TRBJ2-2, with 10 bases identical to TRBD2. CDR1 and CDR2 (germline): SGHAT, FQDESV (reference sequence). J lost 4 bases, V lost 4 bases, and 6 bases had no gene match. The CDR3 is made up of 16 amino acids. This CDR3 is CASSSKSGRGTGELFF. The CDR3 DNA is TGTGCCAGCAGCTCCAAGAGCGGGAGGGGCACCGGGGAGCTGTTTTTT.

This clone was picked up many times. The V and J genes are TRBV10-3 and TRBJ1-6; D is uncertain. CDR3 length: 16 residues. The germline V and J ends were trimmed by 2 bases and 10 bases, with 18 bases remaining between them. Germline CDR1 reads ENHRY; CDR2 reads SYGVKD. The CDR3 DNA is TGTGCCATCAGTGAGGTACCACACGGCCTTGGGTCACCCCTCCACTTT. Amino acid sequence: CAISEVPHGLGSPLHF.

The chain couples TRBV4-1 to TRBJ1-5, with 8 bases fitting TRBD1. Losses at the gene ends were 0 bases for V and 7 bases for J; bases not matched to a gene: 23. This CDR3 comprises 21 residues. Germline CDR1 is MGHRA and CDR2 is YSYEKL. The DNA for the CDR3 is TGCGCCAGCAGCCAAGATCCTCGCACTCTCCTTGACAGGGGAATTTGGCAGCCCCAGCATTTT. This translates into CASSQDPRTLLDRGIWQPQHF.

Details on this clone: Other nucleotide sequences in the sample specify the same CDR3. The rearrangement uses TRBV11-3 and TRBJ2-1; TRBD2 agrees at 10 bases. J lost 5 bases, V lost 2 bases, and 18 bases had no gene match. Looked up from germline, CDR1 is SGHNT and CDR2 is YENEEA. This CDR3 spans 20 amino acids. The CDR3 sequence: CASSLSSSAWASGSHNEQFF. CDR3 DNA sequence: TGTGCCAGCAGCTTATCGTCGTCGGCCTGGGCTAGCGGGAGCCACAATGAGCAGTTCTTC.

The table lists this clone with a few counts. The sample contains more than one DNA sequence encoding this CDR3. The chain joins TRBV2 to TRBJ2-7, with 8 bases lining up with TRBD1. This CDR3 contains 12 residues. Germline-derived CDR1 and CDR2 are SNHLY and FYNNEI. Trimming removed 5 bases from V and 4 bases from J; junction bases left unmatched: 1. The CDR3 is CASSRQGYEQYF. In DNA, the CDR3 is TGTGCCAGCAGTCGACAGGGGTACGAGCAGTACTTC.

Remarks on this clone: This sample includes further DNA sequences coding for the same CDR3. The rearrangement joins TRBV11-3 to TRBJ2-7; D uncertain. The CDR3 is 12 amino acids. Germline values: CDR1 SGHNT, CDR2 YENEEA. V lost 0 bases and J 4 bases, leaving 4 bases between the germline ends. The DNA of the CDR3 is TGTGCCAGCAGCTTAGAACGTTACGAGCAGTACTTC. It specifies CASSLERYEQYF.

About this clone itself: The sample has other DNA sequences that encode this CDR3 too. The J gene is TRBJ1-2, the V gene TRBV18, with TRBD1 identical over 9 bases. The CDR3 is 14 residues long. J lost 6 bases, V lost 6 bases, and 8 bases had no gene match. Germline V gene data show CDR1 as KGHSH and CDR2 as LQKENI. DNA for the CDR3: TGTGCCAGCTCTCCGGGACAGGGTTCGGATGGCTACACCTTC. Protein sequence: CASSPGQGSDGYTF. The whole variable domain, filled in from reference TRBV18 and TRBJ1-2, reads NAGVMQNPRHLVRRRGQEARLRCSPMKGHSHVYWYRQLPEEGLKFMVYLQKENIIDESGMPKERFSAEFPKEGPSILRIQQVVRGDSAAYFCASSPGQGSDGYTFGSGTRLTVV.

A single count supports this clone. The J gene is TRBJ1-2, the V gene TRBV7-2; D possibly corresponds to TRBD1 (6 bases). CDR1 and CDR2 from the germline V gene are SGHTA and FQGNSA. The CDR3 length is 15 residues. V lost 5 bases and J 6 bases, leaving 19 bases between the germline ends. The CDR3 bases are TGTGCCAGCAGCACTTACACAGGGCCTAAGGATGGCTACACCTTC. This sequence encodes CASSTYTGPKDGYTF.

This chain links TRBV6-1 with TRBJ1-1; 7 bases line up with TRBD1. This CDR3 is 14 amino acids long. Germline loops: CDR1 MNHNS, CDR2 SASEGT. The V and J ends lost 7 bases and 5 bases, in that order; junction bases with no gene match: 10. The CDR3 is CASTGTVTLTEAFF. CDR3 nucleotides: TGTGCCAGCACCGGGACAGTGACTCTTACTGAAGCTTTCTTT.

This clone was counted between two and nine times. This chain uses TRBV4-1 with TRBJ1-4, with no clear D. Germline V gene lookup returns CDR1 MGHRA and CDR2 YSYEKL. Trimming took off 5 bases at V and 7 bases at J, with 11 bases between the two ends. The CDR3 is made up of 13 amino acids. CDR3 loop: CASSTLIGEKLFF. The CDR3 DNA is TGCGCCAGCAGCACGCTTATAGGTGAAAAACTGTTTTTT.

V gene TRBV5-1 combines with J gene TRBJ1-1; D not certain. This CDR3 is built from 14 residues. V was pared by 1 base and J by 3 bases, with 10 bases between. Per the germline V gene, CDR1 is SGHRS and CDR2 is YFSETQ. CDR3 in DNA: TGCGCCAGCAGCTTGAGTTGGACGGACACTGAAGCTTTCTTT. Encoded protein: CASSLSWTDTEAFF.

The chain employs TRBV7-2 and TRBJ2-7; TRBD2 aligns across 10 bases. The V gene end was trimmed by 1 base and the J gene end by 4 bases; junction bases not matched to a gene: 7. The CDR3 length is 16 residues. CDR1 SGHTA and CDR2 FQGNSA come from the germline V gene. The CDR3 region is CASSLVSGGAGYEQYF. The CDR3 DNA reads TGTGCCAGCAGCTTAGTGAGCGGGGGGGCCGGATACGAGCAGTACTTC.

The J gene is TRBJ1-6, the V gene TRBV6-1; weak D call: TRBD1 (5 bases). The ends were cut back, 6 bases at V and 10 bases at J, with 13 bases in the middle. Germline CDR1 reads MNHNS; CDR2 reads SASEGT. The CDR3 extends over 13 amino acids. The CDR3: CASRRDADSPLHF. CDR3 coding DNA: TGTGCCAGCAGGAGGGACGCCGACTCACCCCTCCACTTT.